This TCR beta chain was captured by sequencing in a study of blood T cell repertoires in COVID-19. Sequenced by immunoSEQ multiplex PCR; TCRdb stores in-frame clones only, minus some. This sample has approximately 100,000 clones, with 88% found just once. Germline V lookup: CDR1 SGHVS, CDR2 FNYEAQ. The CDR3 extends over 16 amino acids. With V trimmed by 5 bases and J by 4 bases, 10 bases remained unmatched. The sequence derives from an older woman with acute or convalescent COVID-19. The chain has TRBV7-6 and TRBJ2-1; 8 bases are shared with TRBD2. The specimen was peripheral blood. CDR3 in DNA: TGTGCCAGCAGCCTGCAGGGAGCGGGAGTGTACAATGAGCAGTTCTTC. Translated: CASSLQGAGVYNEQFF.